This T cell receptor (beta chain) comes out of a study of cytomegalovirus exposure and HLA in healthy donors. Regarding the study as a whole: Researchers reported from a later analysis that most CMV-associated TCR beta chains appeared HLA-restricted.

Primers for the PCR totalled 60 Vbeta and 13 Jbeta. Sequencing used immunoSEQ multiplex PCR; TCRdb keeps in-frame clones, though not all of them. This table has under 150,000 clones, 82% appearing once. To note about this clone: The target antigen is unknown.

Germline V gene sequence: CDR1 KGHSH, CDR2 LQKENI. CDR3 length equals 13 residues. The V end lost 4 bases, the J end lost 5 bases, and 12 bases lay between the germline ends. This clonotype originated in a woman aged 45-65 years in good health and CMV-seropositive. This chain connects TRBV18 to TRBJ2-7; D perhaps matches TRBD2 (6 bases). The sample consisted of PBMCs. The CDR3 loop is CASSRGLENEQYF. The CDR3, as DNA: TGTGCCAGCTCACGGGGACTGGAAAACGAGCAGTACTTC.